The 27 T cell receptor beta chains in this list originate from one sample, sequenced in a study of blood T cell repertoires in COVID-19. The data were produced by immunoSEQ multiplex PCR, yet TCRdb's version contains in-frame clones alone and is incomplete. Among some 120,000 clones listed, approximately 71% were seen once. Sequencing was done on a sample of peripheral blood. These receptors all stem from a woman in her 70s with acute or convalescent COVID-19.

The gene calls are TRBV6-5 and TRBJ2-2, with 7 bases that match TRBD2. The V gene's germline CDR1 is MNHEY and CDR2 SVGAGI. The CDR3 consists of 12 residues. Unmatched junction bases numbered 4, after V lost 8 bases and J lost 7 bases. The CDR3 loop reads CASGRERGELFF. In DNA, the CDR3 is TGTGCCAGCGGGAGGGAACGCGGGGAGCTGTTTTTT.

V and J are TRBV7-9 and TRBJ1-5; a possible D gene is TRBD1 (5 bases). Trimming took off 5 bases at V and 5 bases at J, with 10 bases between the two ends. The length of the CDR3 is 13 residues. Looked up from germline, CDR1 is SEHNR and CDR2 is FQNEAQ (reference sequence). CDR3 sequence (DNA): TGTGCCAGCAGCGTCGACAGCCATCAGCCCCAGCATTTT. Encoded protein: CASSVDSHQPQHF. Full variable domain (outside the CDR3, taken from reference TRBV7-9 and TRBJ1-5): DTGVSQNPRHKITKRGQNVTFRCDPISEHNRLYWYRQTLGQGPEFLTYFQNEAQLEKSRLLSDRFSAERPKGSFSTLEIQRTEQGDSAMYLCASSVDSHQPQHFGDGTRLSIL.

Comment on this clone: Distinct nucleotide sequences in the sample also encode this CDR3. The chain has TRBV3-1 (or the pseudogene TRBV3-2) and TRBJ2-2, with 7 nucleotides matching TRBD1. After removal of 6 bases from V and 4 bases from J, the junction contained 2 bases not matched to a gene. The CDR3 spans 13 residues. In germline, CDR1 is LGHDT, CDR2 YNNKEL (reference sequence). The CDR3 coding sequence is TGTGCCAGCAGACAGGGGAGCACCGGGGAGCTGTTTTTT. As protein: CASRQGSTGELFF.

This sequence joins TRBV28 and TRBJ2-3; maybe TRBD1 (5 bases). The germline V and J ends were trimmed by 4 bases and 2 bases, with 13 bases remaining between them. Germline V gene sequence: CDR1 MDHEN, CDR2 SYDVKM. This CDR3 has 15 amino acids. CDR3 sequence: CASSSGQEDTDTQYF. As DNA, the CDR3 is TGTGCCAGCAGTTCTGGACAAGAGGACACAGATACGCAGTATTTT.

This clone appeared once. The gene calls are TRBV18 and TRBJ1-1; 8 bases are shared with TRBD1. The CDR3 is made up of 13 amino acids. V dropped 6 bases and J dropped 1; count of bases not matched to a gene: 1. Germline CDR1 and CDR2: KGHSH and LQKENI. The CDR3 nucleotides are TGTGCCAGCTCGGACAGGGAGAACACTGAAGCTTTCTTT. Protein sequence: CASSDRENTEAFF.

The CDR3 region is CASSLTHDGPGQGVGEQYF. CDR3 bases: TGCGCCAGCAGCCTAACTCACGACGGTCCGGGACAGGGGGTAGGCGAGCAGTACTTC. V usage is TRBV4-1 and J usage is TRBJ2-7; TRBD1 matches 11 bases. CDR3 size: 19 residues. Germline-derived CDR1 and CDR2 are MGHRA and YSYEKL. V gave up 4 bases and J gave up 6 bases; unmatched junction bases: 20.

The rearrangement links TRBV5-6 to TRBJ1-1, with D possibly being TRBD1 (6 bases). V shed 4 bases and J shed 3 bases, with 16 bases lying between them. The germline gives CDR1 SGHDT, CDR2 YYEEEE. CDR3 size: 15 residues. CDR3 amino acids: CASSNQQGLHTEAFF. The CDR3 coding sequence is TGTGCCAGCAGCAATCAACAGGGATTGCACACTGAAGCTTTCTTT.

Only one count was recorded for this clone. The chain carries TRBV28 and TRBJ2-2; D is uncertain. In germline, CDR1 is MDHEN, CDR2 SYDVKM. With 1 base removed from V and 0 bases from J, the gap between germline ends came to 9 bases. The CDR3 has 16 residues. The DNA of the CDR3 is TGTGCCAGCAGTTTATCCACTTATTCGAACACCGGGGAGCTGTTTTTT. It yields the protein CASSLSTYSNTGELFF. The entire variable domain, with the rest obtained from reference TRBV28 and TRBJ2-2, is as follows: DVKVTQSSRYLVKRTGEKVFLECVQDMDHENMFWYRQDPGLGLRLIYFSYDVKMKEKGDIPEGYSVSREKKERFSLILESASTNQTSMYLCASSLSTYSNTGELFFGEGSRLTVL.

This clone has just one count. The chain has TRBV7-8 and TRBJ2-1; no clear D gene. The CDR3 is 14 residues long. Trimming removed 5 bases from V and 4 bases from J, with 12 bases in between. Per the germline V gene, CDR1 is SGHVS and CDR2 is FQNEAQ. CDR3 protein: CASSLMAVYNEQFF. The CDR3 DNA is TGTGCCAGCAGCCTGATGGCAGTTTACAATGAGCAGTTCTTC.

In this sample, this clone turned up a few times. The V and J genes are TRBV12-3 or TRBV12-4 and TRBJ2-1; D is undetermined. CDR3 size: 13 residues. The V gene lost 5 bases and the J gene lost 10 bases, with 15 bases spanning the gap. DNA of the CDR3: TGTGCCAGCAGTCTAAGACTCGCCTCGGAGCAGTTCTTC. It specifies CASSLRLASEQFF.

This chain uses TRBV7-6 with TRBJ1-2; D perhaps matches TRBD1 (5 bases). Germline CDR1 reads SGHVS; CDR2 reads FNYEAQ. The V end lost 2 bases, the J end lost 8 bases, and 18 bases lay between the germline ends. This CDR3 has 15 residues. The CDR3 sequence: CASSLSEGATRGYTF. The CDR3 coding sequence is TGTGCCAGCAGCTTATCTGAAGGGGCAACGCGAGGCTACACCTTC.

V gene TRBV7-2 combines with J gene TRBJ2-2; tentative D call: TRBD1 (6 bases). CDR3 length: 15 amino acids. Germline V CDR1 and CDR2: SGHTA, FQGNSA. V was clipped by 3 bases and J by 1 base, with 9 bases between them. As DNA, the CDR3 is TGTGCCAGCAGCTTGCAGGGGCAGAACACCGGGGAGCTGTTTTTT. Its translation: CASSLQGQNTGELFF.

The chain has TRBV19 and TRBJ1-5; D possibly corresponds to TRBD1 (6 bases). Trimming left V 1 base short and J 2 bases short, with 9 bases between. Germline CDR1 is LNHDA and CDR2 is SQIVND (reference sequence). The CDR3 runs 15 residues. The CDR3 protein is CASSIGTGRNQPQHF. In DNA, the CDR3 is TGTGCCAGTAGTATAGGTACAGGGCGCAATCAGCCCCAGCATTTT.

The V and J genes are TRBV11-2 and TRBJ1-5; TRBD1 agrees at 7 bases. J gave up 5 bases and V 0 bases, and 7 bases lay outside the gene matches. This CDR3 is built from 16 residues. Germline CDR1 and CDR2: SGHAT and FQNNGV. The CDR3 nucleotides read TGTGCCAGCAGCTTAGAGGGTGGCAGGGGGGATCAGCCCCAGCATTTT. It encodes CASSLEGGRGDQPQHF.

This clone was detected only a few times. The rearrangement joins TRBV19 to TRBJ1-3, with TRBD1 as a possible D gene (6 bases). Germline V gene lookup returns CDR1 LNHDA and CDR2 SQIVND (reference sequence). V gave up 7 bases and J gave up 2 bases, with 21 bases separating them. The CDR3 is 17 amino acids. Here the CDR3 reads CASTPWSGTPPGNTIYF. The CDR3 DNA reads TGTGCCAGTACCCCTTGGTCCGGGACACCCCCTGGAAACACCATATATTTT.

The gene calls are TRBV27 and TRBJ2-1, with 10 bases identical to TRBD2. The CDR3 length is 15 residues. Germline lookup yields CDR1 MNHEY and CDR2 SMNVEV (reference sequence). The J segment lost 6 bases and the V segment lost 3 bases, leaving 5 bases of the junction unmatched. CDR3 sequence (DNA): TGTGCCAGCAGTTTCAGACTAGCGGGTCTCAATGAGCAGTTCTTC. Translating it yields CASSFRLAGLNEQFF.

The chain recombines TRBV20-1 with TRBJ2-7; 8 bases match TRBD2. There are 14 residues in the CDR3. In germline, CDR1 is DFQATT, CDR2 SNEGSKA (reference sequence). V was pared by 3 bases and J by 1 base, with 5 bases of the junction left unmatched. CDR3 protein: CSASQRETSYEQYF. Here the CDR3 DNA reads TGCAGTGCTAGTCAGCGGGAGACGTCCTACGAGCAGTACTTC.

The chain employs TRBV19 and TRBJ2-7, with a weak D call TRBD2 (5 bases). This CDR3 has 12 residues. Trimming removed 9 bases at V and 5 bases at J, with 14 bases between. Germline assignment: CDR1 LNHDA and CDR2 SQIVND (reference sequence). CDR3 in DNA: TGTGCCAGCGGAGGTGGTTATAACGAGCAGTACTTC. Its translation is CASGGGYNEQYF. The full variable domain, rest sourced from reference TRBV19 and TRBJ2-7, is DGGITQSPKYLFRKEGQNVTLSCEQNLNHDAMYWYRQDPGQGLRLIYYSQIVNDFQKGDIAEGYSVSREKKESFPLTVTSAQKNPTAFYLCASGGGYNEQYFGPGTRLTVT.

CDR3 region: CASSQDQGLAQPQHF. The CDR3 DNA sequence: TGTGCCAGCAGCCAAGATCAGGGTTTGGCTCAGCCCCAGCATTTT. The V and J genes are TRBV3-1 (or the pseudogene TRBV3-2) and TRBJ1-5, with D possibly matching TRBD1 (5 bases). Trimming removed 0 bases from V and 6 bases from J, with 12 bases in between. Germline V gives CDR1 LGHDT, CDR2 YNNKEL (reference sequence). The CDR3 consists of 15 residues.

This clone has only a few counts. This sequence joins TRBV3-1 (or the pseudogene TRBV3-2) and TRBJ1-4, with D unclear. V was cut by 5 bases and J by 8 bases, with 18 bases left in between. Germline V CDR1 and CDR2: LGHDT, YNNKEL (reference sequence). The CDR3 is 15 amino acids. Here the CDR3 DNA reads TGTGCCAGCAGCTATACCGGAGGGAGAAGCGAAAAACTGTTTTTT. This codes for CASSYTGGRSEKLFF.

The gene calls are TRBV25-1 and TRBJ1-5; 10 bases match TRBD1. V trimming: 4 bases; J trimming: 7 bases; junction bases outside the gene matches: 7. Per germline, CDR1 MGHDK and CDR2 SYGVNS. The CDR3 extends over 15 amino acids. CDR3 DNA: TGTGCCAGCAGTGCCGGGACAGGGGATGGCCAGCCCCAGCATTTT. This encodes CASSAGTGDGQPQHF.

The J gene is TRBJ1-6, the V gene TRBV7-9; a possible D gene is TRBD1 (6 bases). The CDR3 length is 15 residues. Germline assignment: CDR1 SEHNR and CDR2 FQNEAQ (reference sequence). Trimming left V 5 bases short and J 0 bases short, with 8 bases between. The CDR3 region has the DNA TGTGCCAGCAGCCAGGACAGCTCCTATAATTCACCCCTCCACTTT. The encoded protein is CASSQDSSYNSPLHF. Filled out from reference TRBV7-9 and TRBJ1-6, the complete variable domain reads DTGVSQNPRHKITKRGQNVTFRCDPISEHNRLYWYRQTLGQGPEFLTYFQNEAQLEKSRLLSDRFSAERPKGSFSTLEIQRTEQGDSAMYLCASSQDSSYNSPLHFGNGTRLTVT.

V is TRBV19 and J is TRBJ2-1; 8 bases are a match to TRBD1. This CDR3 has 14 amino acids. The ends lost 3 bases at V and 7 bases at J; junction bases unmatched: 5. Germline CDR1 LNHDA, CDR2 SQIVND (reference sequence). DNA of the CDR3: TGTGCCAGTAGTATCCAGGGGGCGCTTAATGAGCAGTTCTTC. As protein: CASSIQGALNEQFF.

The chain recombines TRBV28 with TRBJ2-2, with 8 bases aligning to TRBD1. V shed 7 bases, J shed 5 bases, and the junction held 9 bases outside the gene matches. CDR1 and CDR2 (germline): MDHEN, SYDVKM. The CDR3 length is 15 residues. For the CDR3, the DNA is TGTGCCAGCATTCCGTGGACAGGGAGGACCGGGGAGCTGTTTTTT. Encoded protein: CASIPWTGRTGELFF.

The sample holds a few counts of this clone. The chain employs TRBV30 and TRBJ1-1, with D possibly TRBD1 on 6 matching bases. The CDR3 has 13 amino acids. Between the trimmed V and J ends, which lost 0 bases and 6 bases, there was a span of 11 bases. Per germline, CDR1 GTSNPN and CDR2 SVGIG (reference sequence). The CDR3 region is CAWSVRGFAEAFF. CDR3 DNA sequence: TGTGCCTGGAGTGTAAGGGGGTTCGCTGAAGCTTTCTTT.

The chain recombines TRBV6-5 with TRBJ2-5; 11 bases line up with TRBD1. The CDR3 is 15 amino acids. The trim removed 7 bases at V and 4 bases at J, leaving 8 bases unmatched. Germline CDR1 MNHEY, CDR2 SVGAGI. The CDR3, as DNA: TGTGCCAGCACCGCCGGGACAGGGGGAGGAGAGACCCAGTACTTC. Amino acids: CASTAGTGGGETQYF.

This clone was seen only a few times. CDR3 amino acids: CASSTGQGIAGELFF. The CDR3 region has the DNA TGTGCCAGCAGCACAGGACAGGGCATAGCCGGGGAGCTGTTTTTT. The V call is TRBV9, the J call TRBJ2-2, with 8 nucleotides matching TRBD1. Unmatched junction bases numbered 8, after V lost 4 bases and J lost 6 bases. The CDR3 length is 15 residues. CDR1 SGDLS and CDR2 YYNGEE come from the germline V gene.